This T cell receptor beta chain was retrieved from a study of identical twins. Trimming pared 0 bases from V and 1 base from J, leaving 8 bases between. The CDR3 is 15 amino acids. Germline V gene data show CDR1 as LNHNV and CDR2 as YYDKDF (reference sequence). The sample holds many counts of this clonotype. Its antigen is not identified. Study conclusions and caveats: Model-predicted out-of-frame TCR alpha sharing fell below observed values in monozygotic twins. Findings came from cross-sectional statistics, without long-term follow-up of donors. It was possible that invariant MAIT and iNKT cells partly confounded the zero-insertion analyses. Those out-of-frame alpha sequences shared by twins showed an excess of low generation probability.

TCRdb re-called the 5' RACE reads through MiXCR, storing one row per CDR3 protein. The sample shows fewer than 500,000 distinct CDR3 sequences, more than 13% of them seen only once. The same data also went into a second study, on yellow fever vaccine responses in identical twins.

The chain couples TRBV15 to TRBJ2-3, with no clear D. The sequencing input was CD4+ T cells sorted from blood. The TCR originated in a woman aged 18-35 years in good health. The CDR3 is CATSRDPPRTDTQYF. CDR3 nucleotide sequence: TGTGCCACCAGCAGAGATCCCCCCCGCACAGATACGCAGTATTTT.